The 4 T cell receptor beta chains below come from one sample, sequenced in a study of OX40 agonist ivuxolimab in advanced cancers. Sequencing used immunoSEQ multiplex PCR; TCRdb keeps in-frame clones, though not all of them. The sample includes about 45,000 clones, roughly 82% of them seen just once. Here the sequenced sample was CD4+ or CD8+ T cells sorted from blood, taken in a trial of the OX40 agonist ivuxolimab. The receptors were gathered from an adult with an advanced solid tumor such as melanoma, head and neck, liver or kidney cancer.

As to this clone: The junction departs from germline at one end; a sequencing error may be responsible. The J gene is TRBJ1-1, the V gene TRBV4-1; tentative D call: TRBD1 (6 bases). The CDR3 totals 17 residues. Germline V gene lookup returns CDR1 MGHRA and CDR2 YSYEKL. The CDR3 DNA is TGCGCCAGCAGCCAAGATCACGGGGGGGCGCAAAACACTGAAACTTTCTTT. The encoded protein is CASSQDHGGAQNTETFF.

J is TRBJ2-7 and V is TRBV5-4; D possibly matches TRBD1 or TRBD2 (5 bases each). V lost 4 bases, J lost 3 bases, and 14 bases lay in between. The CDR3 totals 14 residues. Germline loops: CDR1 SGHNT, CDR2 YYREEE (reference sequence). The CDR3 DNA is TGTGCCAGCAGCACCGGGACGCGGAACTACGAGCAGTACTTC. Its protein is CASSTGTRNYEQYF.

This clone was recorded a few times. The chain is built from TRBV27 and TRBJ1-5; 7 bases align to TRBD1. J gave up 6 bases and V 0 bases, and 5 bases lay outside the gene matches. The germline CDR1 and CDR2 sequences are MNHEY and SMNVEV (reference sequence). The CDR3 length is 15 residues. Here the CDR3 reads CASSLSLGGSQPQHF. For the CDR3, the DNA is TGTGCCAGCAGTTTATCCCTAGGGGGCAGTCAGCCCCAGCATTTT.

The gene calls are TRBV27 and TRBJ2-7; D not certain. The germline CDR1 and CDR2 sequences are MNHEY and SMNVEV (reference sequence). The germline V and J ends were trimmed by 2 bases and 2 bases, with 1 base remaining between them. The CDR3 length is 11 residues. This CDR3 is CASSLPYEQYF. The DNA for the CDR3 is TGTGCCAGCAGTTTACCCTACGAGCAGTACTTC.